This TCR beta chain appears in the sequencing data of a study of beta chain features in type 1 diabetes. Expressed TCRB transcripts were sequenced, since all the RNA that had been isolated was reverse transcribed. Sequencing was performed with immunoSEQ multiplex PCR; in TCRdb, only in-frame clones are kept and a portion is missing. There are roughly 50,000 clones in the sample; roughly 39% occur only once, and about 1.5% lies in the top ten. Points from the study as a whole: Type 1 diabetes patients had TCRB CDR3s that were shorter (moderately but significantly so) in all four CD4+ subsets.

Worth noting for this clone: Its specificity is not known.

The CDR3 runs to 15 residues. V was shortened by 0 bases and J by 6 bases, with 12 bases between the two germline ends. Per germline, CDR1 LGHNA and CDR2 YNFKEQ. The receptor was derived from a young man with type 1 diabetes. Sample: Tregs from blood. The genes are TRBV4-2 and TRBJ2-4; weak D call: TRBD1 (6 bases). CDR3 region: CASSQEPGQLNIQYF. The CDR3 coding sequence is TGTGCCAGCAGCCAAGAGCCCGGACAGCTAAACATTCAGTACTTC.